These 21 T cell receptor beta chains were all obtained from the same sample, sequenced in a study of CD8 T cells in Susac syndrome. With random hexamers, reverse transcription was performed on about 0.5 to 1 ug of RNA. TCRdb reprocessed the immunoSEQ multiplex PCR reads via MiXCR and lists one record per CDR3 protein. Of just under 150,000 distinct CDR3 sequences listed, approximately 93% were seen once; the top ten hold less than 0.095%. Sequenced sample: CD4+ T cells from PBMCs. Receptors were obtained from a human donor in good health.

This clonotype has only one observation. This chain uses TRBV4-1 with TRBJ2-5; D perhaps matches TRBD2 (5 bases). CDR3 length: 14 residues. Germline CDR1 reads MGHRA; CDR2 reads YSYEKL. V was pared by 1 base and J by 4 bases, with 10 bases between. CDR3 residues: CASSQVQRRETQYF. DNA for the CDR3: TGCGCCAGCAGCCAAGTTCAGCGGAGAGAGACCCAGTACTTC.

The rearrangement uses TRBV9 and TRBJ2-7, with 11 bases aligning to TRBD2. This CDR3 is built from 15 residues. With 2 bases clipped from V and 5 bases from J, the junction kept 6 bases outside the gene matches. Germline lookup yields CDR1 SGDLS and CDR2 YYNGEE. The DNA of the CDR3 is TGTGCCAGCAGCGTTACTAGCGGGAGTTTCAACGAGCAGTACTTC. Its protein is CASSVTSGSFNEQYF. Complete variable domain (other parts from reference TRBV9 and TRBJ2-7): DSGVTQTPKHLITATGQRVTLRCSPRSGDLSVYWYQQSLDQGLQFLIQYYNGEERAKGNILERFSAQQFPDLHSELNLSSLELGDSALYFCASSVTSGSFNEQYFGPGTRLTVT.

The chain employs TRBV27 and TRBJ2-7, with a tentative D call TRBD2 (5 bases). The CDR3 is made up of 14 amino acids. Per the germline V gene, CDR1 is MNHEY and CDR2 is SMNVEV (reference sequence). Trimming removed 1 base from V and 5 bases from J, with 12 bases in between. In nucleotides, the CDR3 is TGTGCCAGCAGTTTATACGGGAATTCCAACGAGCAGTACTTC. This translates into CASSLYGNSNEQYF.

The V gene is TRBV12-3 or TRBV12-4, the J gene TRBJ1-2; no reliable D call. The CDR3 totals 13 residues. Trimming pared 6 bases from V and 4 bases from J, leaving 12 bases between. The CDR3 DNA reads as TGTGCCAGCAGCCCTGGACTGCCCTATGGCTACACCTTC. Encoded protein: CASSPGLPYGYTF.

The genes are TRBV19 and TRBJ1-1; no reliable D call. This CDR3 comprises 15 residues. V lost 3 bases, J lost 5 bases, and 16 bases lay in between. Germline V lookup: CDR1 LNHDA, CDR2 SQIVND (reference sequence). Here the CDR3 reads CASSIGVGSGTEAFF. CDR3 nucleotides: TGTGCCAGTAGTATTGGGGTGGGGAGCGGAACTGAAGCTTTCTTT.

The rearrangement joins TRBV28 to TRBJ1-5; D is ambiguous. CDR3 length equals 15 residues. The V gene lost 6 bases and the J gene lost 1 base, with 13 bases spanning the gap. In germline, CDR1 is MDHEN, CDR2 SYDVKM. CDR3 coding DNA: TGTGCCAGCAGCACCCTAAGCAGGAGCAATCAGCCCCAGCATTTT. It codes for CASSTLSRSNQPQHF.

The chain employs TRBV9 and TRBJ2-3; 11 bases map to TRBD1. J gave up 4 bases and V 0 bases, and 7 bases lay outside the gene matches. In germline, CDR1 is SGDLS, CDR2 YYNGEE. CDR3 length: 17 amino acids. The CDR3 here is CASSVEVLGQGADTQYF. The CDR3 nucleotides are TGTGCCAGCAGCGTAGAGGTCCTGGGACAGGGGGCAGATACGCAGTATTTT.

V and J are TRBV10-3 and TRBJ2-1; D not certain. Germline V CDR1 and CDR2: ENHRY, SYGVKD. The length of the CDR3 is 13 residues. Trimming left V 2 bases short and J 1 base short, with 3 bases between. DNA of the CDR3: TGTGCCATCAGTGAGGGGTCCTACAATGAGCAGTTCTTC. This sequence encodes CAISEGSYNEQFF.

This clonotype showed up just once. This sequence joins TRBV29-1 and TRBJ2-3; D may be TRBD1 or TRBD2 (6 bases each). V was pared by 7 bases and J by 6 bases, with 17 bases between. CDR1 and CDR2 from the germline V gene are SQVTM and ANQGSEA. The CDR3 runs 13 residues. The CDR3 DNA sequence: TGCAGCGCCCAAGGGGGGAGGAGGGATACGCAGTATTTT. Protein product: CSAQGGRRDTQYF.

This chain uses TRBV4-2 with TRBJ2-3; 11 bases match TRBD2. CDR3 length equals 16 residues. With V trimmed by 4 bases and J by 4 bases, 7 bases remained unmatched. CDR1 and CDR2 (germline): LGHNA, YNFKEQ. The CDR3 loop is CASSLPTSGNSDTQYF. CDR3 coding DNA: TGTGCCAGCAGCCTACCGACTAGCGGGAATTCAGATACGCAGTATTTT.

The rearrangement links TRBV29-1 to TRBJ1-1, with 9 bases that match TRBD1. This CDR3 has 13 amino acids. CDR1 SQVTM and CDR2 ANQGSEA come from the germline V gene. Trimming removed 7 bases from V and 5 bases from J; junction bases left unmatched: 8. The CDR3 nucleotides read TGCAGCGGAACACAGGGGGCGCGGACTGAAGCTTTCTTT. Its translation: CSGTQGARTEAFF.

The V gene is TRBV18, the J gene TRBJ2-2, with a possible D match to TRBD1 (5 bases). This CDR3 has 12 residues. Trimming cost V 4 bases and J 5 bases, with 5 bases left between them. Germline V CDR1 and CDR2: KGHSH, LQKENI. CDR3 in DNA: TGTGCCAGCTCACAGGGGACCGGGGAGCTGTTTTTT. Encoded protein: CASSQGTGELFF.

This chain uses TRBV11-2 with TRBJ2-4; a possible D gene is TRBD1 (6 bases). Trimming removed 1 base from V and 5 bases from J, with 9 bases in between. The CDR3 has 14 residues. Germline V gene data show CDR1 as SGHAT and CDR2 as FQNNGV. CDR3 amino acids: CASSLVQGQNIQYF. The CDR3 DNA sequence: TGTGCCAGCAGCTTAGTACAGGGCCAAAACATTCAGTACTTC.

This clonotype appeared a few times. CDR3 protein: CASSRQVNTEAFF. For the CDR3, the DNA is TGTGCCAGCAGCAGGCAGGTGAACACTGAAGCTTTCTTT. The chain recombines TRBV14 with TRBJ1-1; D ambiguous. V was shortened by 5 bases and J by 0 bases, with 7 bases between the two germline ends. CDR3 length equals 13 residues. CDR1 and CDR2 (germline): SGHDN, FVKESK.

Written as DNA, the CDR3 is TGTGCCTGGGTTGCCGGGAGGGCGGTCACCTACAATGAGCAGTTCTTC. Translated: CAWVAGRAVTYNEQFF. V is TRBV30 and J is TRBJ2-1; TRBD2 aligns across 8 bases. From germline, CDR1 is GTSNPN and CDR2 SVGIG (reference sequence). V gave up 5 bases and J gave up 2 bases; unmatched junction bases: 11. The CDR3 is made up of 16 amino acids.

This rearrangement joins TRBV12-3 or TRBV12-4 to TRBJ1-2, with 9 nucleotides matching TRBD1. The CDR3 is 14 amino acids. V trimming: 6 bases; J trimming: 7 bases; junction bases outside the gene matches: 9. The CDR3 nucleotides are TGTGCCAGCAGCCCGGGGACAGGGATCTTTGGCTACACCTTC. Its protein is CASSPGTGIFGYTF.

The V gene is TRBV7-2, the J gene TRBJ1-2; 7 nucleotides match TRBD1. The germline V gene has CDR1 SGHTA and CDR2 FQGNSA. V trimming: 3 bases; J trimming: 11 bases; junction bases outside the gene matches: 12. The CDR3 has 14 residues. This chain's CDR3 is CASSFRTGPSLYTF. Written as DNA, the CDR3 is TGTGCCAGCAGCTTTCGGACAGGCCCCTCCCTATACACCTTC. The whole variable domain, filled in from reference TRBV7-2 and TRBJ1-2, reads GAGVSQSPSNKVTEKGKDVELRCDPISGHTALYWYRQSLGQGLEFLIYFQGNSAPDKSGLPSDRFSAERTGGSVSTLTIQRTQQEDSAVYLCASSFRTGPSLYTFGSGTRLTVV.

V usage is TRBV5-4 and J usage is TRBJ2-5, with 10 bases aligning to TRBD1. The germline CDR1 and CDR2 sequences are SGHNT and YYREEE (reference sequence). The CDR3 is made up of 15 amino acids. V lost 3 bases and J lost 5; bases outside the gene matches: 7. Here the CDR3 reads CASSWRTGGKETQYF. CDR3 nucleotides: TGTGCCAGCAGCTGGCGGACAGGGGGAAAGGAGACCCAGTACTTC. The full variable domain, its missing parts supplied by reference TRBV5-4 and TRBJ2-5, is ETGVTQSPTHLIKTRGQQVTLRCSSQSGHNTVSWYQQALGQGPQFIFQYYREEENGRGNFPPRFSGLQFPNYSSELNVNALELDDSALYLCASSWRTGGKETQYFGPGTRLLVL.

The rearrangement joins TRBV28 to TRBJ1-2; no firm D call. Per germline, CDR1 MDHEN and CDR2 SYDVKM. V lost 3 bases and J 2 bases, leaving 10 bases between the germline ends. This CDR3 region has 14 residues. CDR3 sequence reads: CASSLVDSNYGYTF. The CDR3 nucleotides read TGTGCCAGCAGTTTGGTAGATTCAAACTATGGCTACACCTTC.

The chain carries TRBV28 and TRBJ1-2; tentative D call: TRBD1 (5 bases). V lost 10 bases and J lost 6, with 9 bases in between. The CDR3 totals 10 residues. Germline CDR1 and CDR2: MDHEN and SYDVKM. CDR3 sequence reads: CATSGNGYTF. The CDR3 nucleotides are TGTGCCACCTCAGGGAATGGCTACACCTTC.

The chain recombines TRBV10-3 with TRBJ2-3; 7 nucleotides align to TRBD2. The V segment lost 4 bases and the J segment 1 base; nucleotides outside the gene matches: 8. Germline lookup yields CDR1 ENHRY and CDR2 SYGVKD. The CDR3 covers 16 residues. Written as DNA, the CDR3 is TGTGCCATCAGTGCACCCTGGCTAGCGGGCACAGATACGCAGTATTTT. It codes for CAISAPWLAGTDTQYF.